This TCR beta chain came from a study of T-cell memory formation after mild COVID-19. In TCRdb, the 5' RACE reads were re-called with MiXCR into one record per CDR3 protein. Here the sample spans around 35,000 distinct CDR3 sequences, 7.7% being singletons. In this sample, this clonotype turned up many times. Its antigen remains unidentified. The CDR3 runs 14 residues. Germline CDR1 is KGHDR and CDR2 is SFDVKD. Trimming pared 6 bases from V and 2 bases from J, leaving 12 bases between. Broader study findings: Clones contracting over day 15 to 85 were CD4/CD8 balanced, with later expanders leaning CD4+. The appearance of some responding clones in pre-infection memory suggested that cross-reactive memory joined.

This clonotype was obtained from a man between 18 and 35 years old who had mild COVID-19 (a few samples of this study predate the infection). Cell type and time point are not known. Sample: PBMCs or a T cell subset sorted from them (not recorded which). V is TRBV24-1 and J is TRBJ1-2; D is uncertain. CDR3 loop: CATSPQPPNYGYTF. CDR3 nucleotide sequence: TGTGCCACCAGTCCCCAGCCACCGAACTATGGCTACACCTTC.